The TCR beta chain described here comes from a study of cytomegalovirus exposure and HLA in healthy donors. The CDR3 loop spans 13 amino acids. Germline-derived CDR1 and CDR2 are SGHVS and FNYEAQ. The V end was cut by 4 bases, the J end by 2 bases, with 6 bases between. With 60 Vbeta and 13 Jbeta primers, the PCR was carried out. Sequencing used immunoSEQ multiplex PCR; TCRdb keeps in-frame clones, though not all of them. Of approximately 44,000 clones detected, around 65% appear once; the ten largest clones hold about 8.7%. Material for sequencing was PBMCs. This clonotype originated in a human donor in good health. V is TRBV7-6 and J is TRBJ2-1; D remains unclear. The CDR3 loop is CASSSSAYNEQFF. The CDR3 DNA follows: TGTGCCAGCAGCTCGTCAGCCTACAATGAGCAGTTCTTC.